This is a list of T cell receptor beta chains from one sample in a study of radiotherapy plus CTLA-4 blockade in lung cancer. Sequenced by immunoSEQ multiplex PCR; TCRdb stores in-frame clones only, minus some. Of around 41,000 clones listed, about two thirds are singletons. The starting material was peripheral blood, obtained from a patient treated with radiotherapy plus ipilimumab. All receptors derive from a human donor with non-small cell lung cancer who had a partial response to radiotherapy plus ipilimumab. The CDR3 runs from the conserved cysteine through the conserved F or W. The order of the fields is D gene, V gene, clone size, J gene, CDR3 protein, CDR3 DNA. The D gene is left open where the match is weak. A clone size is listed for some rows: how often the clone was seen (once, few, many), or a class if it is expanded.

D gene: TRBD1
V gene: TRBV7-7
clone size: NA
J gene: TRBJ2-1
CDR3 protein: CASSLVGQGEQFF
CDR3 DNA: TGTGCTAGCAGCTTAGTGGGACAGGGGGAGCAGTTCTTC

D gene: TRBD2
V gene: TRBV5-6
clone size: NA
J gene: TRBJ2-5
CDR3 protein: CASSQGLNQETQYF
CDR3 DNA: TGTGCCAGCAGCCAGGGACTAAACCAAGAGACCCAGTACTTC

D gene: NA
V gene: TRBV30
clone size: NA
J gene: TRBJ2-2
CDR3 protein: CAWSASKYGELFF
CDR3 DNA: TGTGCCTGGAGCGCGAGCAAGTACGGGGAGCTGTTTTTT

D gene: TRBD1
V gene: TRBV4-2
clone size: NA
J gene: TRBJ2-2
CDR3 protein: CASSRLTGEGTGELFF
CDR3 DNA: TGTGCCAGCAGCCGCCTGACAGGGGAAGGCACCGGGGAGCTGTTTTTT

D gene: NA
V gene: TRBV19
clone size: NA
J gene: TRBJ1-4
CDR3 protein: CASSTRYGTTGEKLFF
CDR3 DNA: TGTGCCAGTAGTACGCGATACGGGACAACCGGTGAAAAACTGTTTTTT

D gene: NA
V gene: TRBV7-3
clone size: NA
J gene: TRBJ2-2
CDR3 protein: CASRRTANTGELFF
CDR3 DNA: TGTGCCAGCAGAAGGACAGCAAACACCGGGGAGCTGTTTTTT

D gene: NA
V gene: TRBV11-2
clone size: NA
J gene: TRBJ2-2
CDR3 protein: CASSRSGGELFF
CDR3 DNA: TGTGCCAGCAGCCGATCGGGTGGGGAGCTGTTTTTT

D gene: TRBD2
V gene: TRBV5-1
clone size: NA
J gene: TRBJ2-5
CDR3 protein: CASSLLLAGMETQYF
CDR3 DNA: TGCGCCAGCAGCTTGCTATTAGCGGGGATGGAGACCCAGTACTTC

D gene: TRBD1
V gene: TRBV11-1
clone size: few
J gene: TRBJ2-7
CDR3 protein: CASSSRGSLTYEQYF
CDR3 DNA: TGTGCCAGCAGCTCCAGGGGGTCCCTCACATACGAGCAGTACTTC

D gene: NA
V gene: TRBV7-2
clone size: once
J gene: TRBJ1-2
CDR3 protein: CASSLAAYGYTF
CDR3 DNA: TGTGCCAGCAGCTTAGCGGCCTATGGCTACACCTTC

D gene: TRBD1
V gene: TRBV10-3
clone size: NA
J gene: TRBJ2-5
CDR3 protein: CAISDSGQGSETQYF
CDR3 DNA: TGTGCCATCAGTGACTCGGGACAGGGGAGTGAGACCCAGTACTTC

D gene: NA
V gene: TRBV7-2
clone size: NA
J gene: TRBJ1-1
CDR3 protein: CASSLEVGANTEAFF
CDR3 DNA: TGTGCCAGCAGCTTAGAGGTAGGGGCGAACACTGAAGCTTTCTTT

D gene: TRBD1
V gene: TRBV5-4
clone size: NA
J gene: TRBJ2-5
CDR3 protein: CASSFGTGGIETQYF
CDR3 DNA: TGTGCCAGCAGCTTCGGGACAGGGGGGATTGAGACCCAGTACTTC

D gene: TRBD1
V gene: TRBV7-8
clone size: NA
J gene: TRBJ2-3
CDR3 protein: CASTRTGGITDTQYF
CDR3 DNA: TGTGCCAGCACACGGACAGGGGGCATCACAGATACGCAGTATTTT

D gene: NA
V gene: TRBV18
clone size: NA
J gene: TRBJ1-2
CDR3 protein: CASSPIRTRSHEGYTF
CDR3 DNA: TGTGCCAGCTCACCCATAAGGACAAGGAGCCATGAGGGCTACACCTTC

D gene: TRBD2
V gene: TRBV10-1
clone size: NA
J gene: TRBJ2-2
CDR3 protein: CASGTSDRTGELFF
CDR3 DNA: TGCGCCAGCGGGACTAGCGATAGAACCGGGGAGCTGTTTTTT

D gene: TRBD1
V gene: TRBV2
clone size: few
J gene: TRBJ1-2
CDR3 protein: CASSAGTGTNYGYTF
CDR3 DNA: TGTGCCAGCAGCGCTGGGACAGGGACTAACTATGGCTACACCTTC

D gene: NA
V gene: TRBV4-3
clone size: few
J gene: TRBJ2-7
CDR3 protein: CASSQDEGAYEQYF
CDR3 DNA: TGCGCCAGCAGCCAAGATGAGGGGGCCTACGAGCAGTACTTC

D gene: TRBD1
V gene: TRBV10-3
clone size: NA
J gene: TRBJ2-3
CDR3 protein: CASRPGQGTIDTQYF
CDR3 DNA: TGTGCCAGCCGACCGGGACAGGGAACGATAGATACGCAGTATTTT

D gene: NA
V gene: TRBV7-2
clone size: NA
J gene: TRBJ2-2
CDR3 protein: CASSLDQGNTGELFF
CDR3 DNA: TGTGCCAGCAGCTTAGACCAGGGGAACACCGGGGAGCTGTTTTTT

D gene: TRBD1
V gene: TRBV7-6
clone size: NA
J gene: TRBJ2-7
CDR3 protein: CASSLGQGRNEQYF
CDR3 DNA: TGTGCCAGCAGCTTAGGACAGGGGAGGAACGAGCAGTACTTC

D gene: NA
V gene: TRBV5-1
clone size: NA
J gene: TRBJ2-1
CDR3 protein: CASSSTGLSYNEQFF
CDR3 DNA: TGCGCCAGCAGCTCAACAGGGCTATCCTACAATGAGCAGTTCTTC

D gene: NA
V gene: TRBV14
clone size: NA
J gene: TRBJ1-1
CDR3 protein: CASSQAAGGNTEAFF
CDR3 DNA: TGTGCCAGCAGCCAAGCTGCGGGAGGGAACACTGAAGCTTTCTTT

D gene: NA
V gene: TRBV9
clone size: NA
J gene: TRBJ1-3
CDR3 protein: CASSVATTGNTIYF
CDR3 DNA: TGTGCCAGCAGCGTAGCTACGACTGGAAACACCATATATTTT

D gene: NA
V gene: TRBV30
clone size: NA
J gene: TRBJ1-6
CDR3 protein: CAWTGVWGDNSPLHF
CDR3 DNA: TGTGCCTGGACAGGGGTATGGGGAGATAATTCACCCCTCCACTTT

D gene: NA
V gene: TRBV6-5
clone size: few
J gene: TRBJ1-2
CDR3 protein: CASSFSYGYGYTF
CDR3 DNA: TGTGCCAGCAGTTTCTCCTACGGGTATGGCTACACCTTC

D gene: NA
V gene: TRBV9
clone size: NA
J gene: TRBJ2-2
CDR3 protein: CASGRVLNTGELFF
CDR3 DNA: TGTGCCAGCGGGCGAGTCCTGAACACCGGGGAGCTGTTTTTT

D gene: TRBD2
V gene: TRBV5-1
clone size: NA
J gene: TRBJ2-5
CDR3 protein: CASSVGGGRNQETQYF
CDR3 DNA: TGCGCCAGCAGCGTTGGGGGGGGGAGAAATCAAGAGACCCAGTACTTC

D gene: NA
V gene: TRBV5-1
clone size: NA
J gene: TRBJ2-7
CDR3 protein: CASGKRERSEQYF
CDR3 DNA: TGCGCCAGCGGAAAACGGGAACGATCCGAGCAGTACTTC